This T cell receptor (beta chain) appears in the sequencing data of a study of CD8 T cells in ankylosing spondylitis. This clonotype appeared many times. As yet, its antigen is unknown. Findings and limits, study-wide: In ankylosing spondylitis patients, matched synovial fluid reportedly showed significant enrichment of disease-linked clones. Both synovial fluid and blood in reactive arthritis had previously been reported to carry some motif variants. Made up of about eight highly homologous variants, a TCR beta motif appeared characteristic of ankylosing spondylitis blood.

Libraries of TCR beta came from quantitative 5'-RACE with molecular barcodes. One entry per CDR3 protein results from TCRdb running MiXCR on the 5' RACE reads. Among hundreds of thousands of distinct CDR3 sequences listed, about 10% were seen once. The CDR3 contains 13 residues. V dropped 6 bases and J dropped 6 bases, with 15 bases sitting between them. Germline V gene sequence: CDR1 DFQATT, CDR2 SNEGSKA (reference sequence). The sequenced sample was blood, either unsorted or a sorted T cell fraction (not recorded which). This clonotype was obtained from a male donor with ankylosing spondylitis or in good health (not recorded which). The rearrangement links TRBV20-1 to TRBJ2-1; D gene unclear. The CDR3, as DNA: TGCAGTGCCCCCCGGCCAGCGTCCAATGAGCAGTTCTTC. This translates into CSAPRPASNEQFF.